This T cell receptor (beta chain) was captured by sequencing in a study of T cell responses to AZD1222 COVID-19 vaccine. This CDR3 has 16 amino acids. J lost 0 bases, V lost 5 bases, and 6 bases had no gene match. Germline V lookup: CDR1 LNHDA, CDR2 SQIVND (reference sequence). This clone has more than one count but fewer than ten. Assay: immunoSEQ multiplex PCR; the TCRdb copy retains only in-frame clones and omits some. Among 150,000 to 200,000 clones, about 91% were seen once, and the ten largest hold less than 4.5%. This TCR derives from an adult in good health. The sample consisted of peripheral blood, taken on day 0 of MenACWY control vaccination. The chain couples TRBV19 to TRBJ2-4, with 8 bases fitting TRBD2. The DNA for the CDR3 is TGTGCCAGTAGTCTCGTAGCGGGATTAGCCAAAAACATTCAGTACTTC. It translates to CASSLVAGLAKNIQYF.